This T cell receptor (beta chain) was obtained from a study of blood T cell repertoires in COVID-19. Study overall: Whether acute or convalescent, the COVID-19 samples came from the United States, Italy and Spain. PBMCs, B-cell-depleted T cells, or T cells were the source of the cDNA or gDNA that made up the material.

Trimming took 2 bases from V and 0 from J, leaving 22 bases between them. This CDR3 is 20 amino acids long. Germline V CDR1 and CDR2: MGHRA, YSYEKL. Sequencing used immunoSEQ multiplex PCR; TCRdb keeps in-frame clones, though not all of them. The data show about 430,000 clones, over 75% seen once. Material: PBMCs or T cells enriched from blood (not recorded which). The receptor's source is a woman aged 18-30 years who had been exposed to COVID-19. The gene calls are TRBV4-1 and TRBJ2-2, with D possibly being TRBD1 (5 bases). CDR3 residues: CASSQPPGLGITTNTGELFF. CDR3 coding DNA: TGCGCCAGCAGCCAACCTCCAGGGCTAGGTATCACTACGAACACCGGGGAGCTGTTTTTT.